The present T cell receptor (beta chain) was sequenced within a study of cytomegalovirus exposure and HLA in healthy donors. Study-wide results and limits: Investigators reported 150 to 200 TCR beta chains as tied to cytomegalovirus. In vitro work confirmed that three CMV-associated chains recognize CMV antigens. Fewer N-insertions than the approximately 700-donor mean were reportedly shown by an Asian-associated ancestry cluster in a later analysis.

Primers included in the PCR were 60 Vbeta and 13 Jbeta primers. Measured with immunoSEQ multiplex PCR; TCRdb has only the in-frame clones, and not every one. Of about 100,000 clones listed, 75% to 85% are singletons. Comments on this clone: The antigen remains undetermined.

V was clipped by 5 bases and J by 5 bases, with 18 bases between them. The CDR3 is made up of 14 amino acids. CDR1 and CDR2 from the germline V gene are GTSNPN and SVGIG (reference sequence). Sequencing used PBMCs. The rearrangement links TRBV30 to TRBJ1-1; no clear D gene. This TCR derives from a female donor in good health and CMV-seropositive. CDR3 DNA sequence: TGTGCCTGGGTGGGAATACAAGGGAGGACTGAAGCTTTCTTT. It is translated as CAWVGIQGRTEAFF.